This note documents a single TCR beta chain sequence. This sample is drawn from a study of blood T cell repertoires in COVID-19. Looked up from germline, CDR1 is LNHDA and CDR2 is SQIVND (reference sequence). The CDR3 sequence is 16 residues long. V was pared by 10 bases and J by 5 bases, with 26 bases between. Sequenced by immunoSEQ multiplex PCR; TCRdb stores in-frame clones only, minus some. The data contain about 160,000 clones, 90% to 95% of them seen just once; the ten biggest clones take up roughly 2.1%. This receptor was identified in a woman aged 55-70 years with COVID-19, enrolled during active disease. The gene calls are TRBV19 and TRBJ1-1; D possibly corresponds to TRBD1 (5 bases). Sequences were obtained from peripheral blood. The CDR3 is CATGTARRTSGTEAFF. The DNA of the CDR3 is TGTGCCACCGGAACCGCTCGACGGACATCAGGTACTGAAGCTTTCTTT.